The clone carrying this T cell receptor (beta chain) was observed once. The data belong to a study of technical replicates of blood from a handful of donors. The assay was immunoSEQ multiplex PCR, and TCRdb's table has in-frame clones only and misses some. The data show tens of thousands of clones, roughly 98% seen once. Germline assignment: CDR1 MDHEN and CDR2 SYDVKM. This CDR3 is 15 amino acids long. The ends were cut back, 3 bases at V and 0 bases at J, with 9 bases in the middle. The rearrangement links TRBV28 to TRBJ1-3; D remains unclear. This receptor was obtained from a human donor in good health. Sequencing was performed on T cells isolated from PBMCs. CDR3 sequence: CASSLVQTSGNTIYF. The CDR3, as DNA: TGTGCCAGCAGTTTGGTACAAACCTCTGGAAACACCATATATTTT.